The entry below gives a single T cell receptor beta chain sequence along with its context. One end of the junction is discordant with germline, which a read error may explain. There were TCR beta CDR3 regions amplified from RNA transcripts. Carried out on the TCR CDR3, a first-round RT-PCR used the HTBI primer set. MiXCR, applied by TCRdb to the multiplex PCR reads, yields one record per CDR3 protein. The table lists around 350,000 distinct CDR3 sequences, 15% to 20% of them singletons. The sample comes from a study of T cells in Graves' hyperthyroidism and ophthalmopathy. Study-level information: At initial diagnosis, before any treatment had begun, peripheral blood was obtained.

Patients were excluded for uncontrolled infection, other autoimmune disease, pregnancy or lactation. Thyroid ultrasound, orbital computed tomography, clinical symptoms, and serum thyroxine and TRAb underpinned diagnoses. Germline V gives CDR1 SGHAT, CDR2 FQNNGV. The CDR3 sequence is 16 residues long. The sample was blood. The V gene is TRBV11-2, the J gene TRBJ2-2; unclear D gene. This receptor was obtained from a woman aged 18 to 35 with Graves' hyperthyroidism. CDR3 coding DNA: TGTGCCAGCAGCCTAGGGATCCTAATGAACACCGGAGAGCTGTTTTTT. The encoded protein is CASSLGILMNTGELFF.